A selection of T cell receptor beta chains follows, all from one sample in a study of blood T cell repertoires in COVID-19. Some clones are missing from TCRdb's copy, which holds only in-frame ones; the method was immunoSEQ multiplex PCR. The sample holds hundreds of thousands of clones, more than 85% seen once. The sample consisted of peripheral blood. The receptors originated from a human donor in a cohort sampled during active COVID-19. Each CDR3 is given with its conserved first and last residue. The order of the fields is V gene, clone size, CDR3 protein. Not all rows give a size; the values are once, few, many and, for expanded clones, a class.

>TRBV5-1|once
CASSSRILAGGGEQYF
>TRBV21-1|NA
CASSKERRGSYNEQFF
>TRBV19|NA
CASSIQGVDEKLFF
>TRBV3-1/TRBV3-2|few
CASSQAGRGPEAFF
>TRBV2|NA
CASRGPGGRKSPYEQYF
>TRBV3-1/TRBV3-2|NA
CASSLPGGPGTQYF
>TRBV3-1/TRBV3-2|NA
CASSQGPEGALEQYF
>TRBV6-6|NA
CASVSYSYNEQFF
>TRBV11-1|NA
CASSSGLAGEQFF
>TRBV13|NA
CASSPQLNGDTQYF
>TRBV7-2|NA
CASSFRQGNYGYTF
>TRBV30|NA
CAWGGRVADTQYF
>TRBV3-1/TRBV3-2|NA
CASSQGGTAVTDTGELFF
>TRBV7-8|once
CATRLSWGNENTEAFF
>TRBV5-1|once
CASSQRLAASYNEQFF
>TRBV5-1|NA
CASSPPVLSGANVLTF
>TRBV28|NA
CASRTFEVAEAFF
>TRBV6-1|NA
CASSEFGTGRETQYF
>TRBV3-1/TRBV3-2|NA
CASSQVGGENTGELFF
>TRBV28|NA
CASSLGGLADRSYEQYF
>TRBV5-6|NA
CASRRGRNTGELFF
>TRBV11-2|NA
CASSPTSSRPYEQFF
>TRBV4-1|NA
CASSQDRGYMNTEAFF
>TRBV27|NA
CASSLMGQGAFKEQFF
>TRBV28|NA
CASSLRGATNEKLFF
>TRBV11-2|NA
CASSLGGGGPATTYF
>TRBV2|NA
CASSGQGEKLFF
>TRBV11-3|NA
CASSLTRDHGVQETQYF
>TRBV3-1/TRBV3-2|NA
CASSQDPGQGGETQYF
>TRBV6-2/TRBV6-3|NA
CASSSGTGNQPQHF
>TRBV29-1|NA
CRPPFFAKPKYEQYF
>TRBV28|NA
CASSLRTDLSPQHF
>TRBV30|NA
CAWSVTAFTEAFF
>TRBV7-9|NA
CASSLARLGYTF
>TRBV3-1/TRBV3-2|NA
CASSQTLLASERETQYF
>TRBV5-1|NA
CASSYTVGTEEKLFF
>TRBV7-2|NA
CASSLWAAGVYNEQFF
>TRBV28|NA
CASSSETPHDSSGAFF
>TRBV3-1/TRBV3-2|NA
CASSTGIRDTDTQYF